These 26 T cell receptor beta chains were all obtained from the same sample, sequenced in a study of STAT3 mutations in large granular lymphocyte leukemia. General study results and limits: Every T-cell large granular lymphocyte leukemia patient had at least one immunodominant TCR beta clonotype.

Generated by immunoSEQ multiplex PCR, the TCRdb table keeps only in-frame clones and is missing some. The repertoire has tens of thousands of clones, 70% to 90% of them found once; the top ten carry roughly 12%. No antigen has been assigned to these receptors. The sequencing sample was made of peripheral blood mononuclear cells. The origin of the receptors is a man in his sixties with T-cell large granular lymphocyte leukemia. Some clones in this sample may be carry-over from other donors' samples.

The rearrangement links TRBV19 to TRBJ2-7; D possibly corresponds to TRBD1 (7 bases). CDR3 length: 13 residues. Trimming took off 5 bases at V and 2 bases at J, with 10 bases between the two ends. Germline values: CDR1 LNHDA, CDR2 SQIVND (reference sequence). The chain's CDR3 is CASSGGTAYEQYF. CDR3 coding DNA: TGTGCCAGTAGTGGAGGGACAGCCTACGAGCAGTACTTC.

V gene TRBV25-1 combines with J gene TRBJ1-2; 7 bases agree with TRBD1. The CDR3 extends over 13 amino acids. Losses at the gene ends were 3 bases for V and 5 bases for J; bases not matched to a gene: 3. Germline CDR1 MGHDK, CDR2 SYGVNS. The CDR3, as DNA: TGTGCCAGCAGTGAGCCGACAGGGTATGGCTACACCTTC. Protein: CASSEPTGYGYTF.

The chain has TRBV6-5 and TRBJ2-5; D ambiguous. Germline CDR1 MNHEY, CDR2 SVGAGI. The CDR3 is 11 residues long. V lost 3 bases to trimming and J lost 3 bases, with 2 bases between them. The chain's CDR3 is CASSYKETQYF. The CDR3 bases are TGTGCCAGCAGTTATAAAGAGACCCAGTACTTC.

This clone is classed as medium-sized. The chain couples TRBV29-1 to TRBJ2-2; TRBD1 matches 10 bases. There are 13 residues in the CDR3. Germline assignment: CDR1 SQVTM and CDR2 ANQGSEA. The J segment lost 6 bases and the V segment lost 7 bases, leaving 5 bases of the junction unmatched. CDR3 nucleotide sequence: TGCAGCGCCTCGACAGGGGGCTCCGGGGAGCTGTTTTTT. Its translation is CSASTGGSGELFF.

CDR3 nucleotides: TGTGCCAGCATAGGGACCCCATACCCATCAGCTAACTATGGCTACACCTTC. This codes for CASIGTPYPSANYGYTF. This chain joins TRBV2 and TRBJ1-2, with D perhaps matching TRBD1 (5 bases). CDR1 and CDR2 from the germline V gene are SNHLY and FYNNEI. The CDR3 contains 17 residues. The V gene lost 7 bases and the J gene lost 0 bases, with 21 bases spanning the gap.

J is TRBJ1-5 and V is TRBV19; D ambiguous. V lost 7 bases and J 5 bases, leaving 15 bases between the germline ends. Germline V gene lookup returns CDR1 LNHDA and CDR2 SQIVND (reference sequence). The CDR3 has 14 amino acids. CDR3 in DNA: TGTGCCAGTAACTCCGGGCCGGGTTATCAGCCCCAGCATTTT. Amino acid sequence: CASNSGPGYQPQHF.

The chain recombines TRBV27 with TRBJ2-3; D remains unclear. V dropped 3 bases and J dropped 4 bases, with 8 bases sitting between them. Germline lookup yields CDR1 MNHEY and CDR2 SMNVEV (reference sequence). The CDR3 is 13 residues long. CDR3 bases: TGTGCCAGCAGTTTGTCTGACGCAGATACGCAGTATTTT. It encodes CASSLSDADTQYF.

The chain recombines TRBV7-9 with TRBJ2-1, with 12 bases aligning to TRBD1. The CDR3 is 15 residues long. Germline V gene lookup returns CDR1 SEHNR and CDR2 FQNEAQ (reference sequence). Trimming at V came to 7 bases and at J to 7 bases, leaving 8 bases not matched to a gene. The CDR3, as DNA: TGTGCCAGCACGGGGGGACAGGGGGCTTGGAATGAGCAGTTCTTC. It yields the protein CASTGGQGAWNEQFF.

The rearrangement joins TRBV5-1 to TRBJ1-5; D is possibly TRBD1 (5 bases). Germline V gene lookup returns CDR1 SGHRS and CDR2 YFSETQ. Trimming stripped 0 bases from V and 1 base from J, with 8 bases between. This CDR3 has 15 residues. The CDR3 protein is CASSLGGISNQPQHF. Here the CDR3 DNA reads TGCGCCAGCAGCTTGGGGGGGATCAGCAATCAGCCCCAGCATTTT.

The CDR3, as DNA: TGCGCCAGCAGCTTGGCGGGGACAGTCATGAACACTGAAGCTTTCTTT. The encoded protein is CASSLAGTVMNTEAFF. The chain combines TRBV5-1 with TRBJ1-1; 7 nucleotides line up with TRBD1. Germline CDR1 and CDR2: SGHRS and YFSETQ. V lost 0 bases to trimming and J lost 0 bases; unmatched junction nucleotides: 5. CDR3 length equals 16 residues.

The rearrangement links TRBV5-1 to TRBJ1-3; D gene uncertain. Trimming removed 4 bases at V and 4 bases at J, with 9 bases between. This CDR3 has 13 amino acids. Germline loops: CDR1 SGHRS, CDR2 YFSETQ. The CDR3 spells CASSRTTGNTIYF. The CDR3 coding sequence is TGCGCCAGCAGCCGGACTACAGGAAACACCATATATTTT. The full variable domain, completed using reference TRBV5-1 and TRBJ1-3, is KAGVTQTPRYLIKTRGQQVTLSCSPISGHRSVSWYQQTPGQGLQFLFEYFSETQRNKGNFPGRFSGRQFSNSRSEMNVSTLELGDSALYLCASSRTTGNTIYFGEGSWLTVV.

CDR3 in DNA: TGTGCCACCAGCAGAGACCGAGCGGGCCTAGGGACCCAGTACTTC. It translates to CATSRDRAGLGTQYF. This chain joins TRBV15 and TRBJ2-5; weak D call: TRBD2 (6 bases). The CDR3 runs 15 residues. The V gene's germline CDR1 is LNHNV and CDR2 YYDKDF (reference sequence). V lost 0 bases to trimming and J lost 7 bases, with 15 bases between them.

The chain joins TRBV7-9 to TRBJ2-5, with D possibly TRBD2 on 6 matching bases. The V gene's germline CDR1 is SEHNR and CDR2 FQNEAQ (reference sequence). The V end lost 7 bases, the J end lost 5 bases, and 14 bases lay between the germline ends. The CDR3 spans 13 residues. DNA of the CDR3: TGTGCCAGCACCCATTCCGGGGGTGAGACCCAGTACTTC. Translated: CASTHSGGETQYF.

The chain carries TRBV7-9 and TRBJ1-6; no firm D call. The CDR3 extends over 13 amino acids. In germline, CDR1 is SEHNR, CDR2 FQNEAQ (reference sequence). V shed 1 base and J shed 9 bases, with 7 bases lying between them. The CDR3 reads CASSLDIASPLHF. The CDR3 DNA sequence: TGTGCCAGCAGCTTAGACATAGCTTCACCCCTCCACTTT.

The V and J genes are TRBV11-2 and TRBJ2-7, with D possibly matching TRBD2 (6 bases). The CDR3 contains 13 residues. V was shortened by 5 bases and J by 7 bases, with 15 bases between the two germline ends. CDR1 SGHAT and CDR2 FQNNGV come from the germline V gene. The CDR3 loop is CASSKVRGGEQYF. CDR3 bases: TGTGCCAGCAGCAAAGTGCGTGGGGGGGAGCAGTACTTC.

This clone showed up just a few times. The chain joins TRBV6-6 to TRBJ1-5; D unresolved. The CDR3 contains 14 residues. Germline V gene lookup returns CDR1 MNHNY and CDR2 SVGAGI (reference sequence). With 4 bases removed from V and 4 bases from J, the gap between germline ends came to 11 bases. In DNA, the CDR3 is TGTGCCAGCAGTTCCCGACGGAATAATCAGCCCCAGCATTTT. Encoded protein: CASSSRRNNQPQHF.

The chain links TRBV28 to TRBJ1-5; D ambiguous. Germline V CDR1 and CDR2: MDHEN, SYDVKM. Trimming removed 8 bases from V and 4 bases from J, with 18 bases in between. The CDR3 totals 15 residues. The CDR3 nucleotides read TGTGCCAGCCTACCAAAGACAAGCGATAATCAGCCCCAGCATTTT. Its translation is CASLPKTSDNQPQHF.

V gene TRBV7-8 combines with J gene TRBJ1-5; D not certain. V shed 0 bases and J shed 3 bases, with 6 bases lying between them. Germline-derived CDR1 and CDR2 are SGHVS and FQNEAQ. The CDR3 loop spans 14 amino acids. DNA for the CDR3: TGTGCCAGCAGCTTAGCACTGTACAATCAGCCCCAGCATTTT. This translates into CASSLALYNQPQHF.

The chain is built from TRBV5-1 and TRBJ1-2; D might be TRBD1 (6 bases). From germline, CDR1 is SGHRS and CDR2 YFSETQ. Between the trimmed V and J ends, which lost 1 base and 5 bases, there was a span of 15 bases. The CDR3 length is 15 residues. CDR3 amino acids: CASSLTGLGTYGYTF. In DNA, the CDR3 is TGCGCCAGCAGCTTGACAGGGCTCGGGACGTATGGCTACACCTTC.

This sequence joins TRBV30 and TRBJ2-3, with TRBD2 as a possible D gene (5 bases). CDR1 and CDR2 (germline): GTSNPN, SVGIG (reference sequence). CDR3 length: 14 residues. Deletions cut 4 bases from V and 0 bases from J, with 11 bases between. The CDR3 sequence is CAWNPTGSTDTQYF. The CDR3 DNA reads TGTGCCTGGAACCCCACGGGGAGCACAGATACGCAGTATTTT.

The V gene is TRBV10-3, the J gene TRBJ2-3, with 8 positions matching TRBD2. V trimming: 6 bases; J trimming: 8 bases; junction bases outside the gene matches: 7. There are 13 residues in the CDR3. CDR1 and CDR2 from the germline V gene are ENHRY and SYGVKD. The CDR3 DNA follows: TGTGCCATCAGGCGGGAGGAAGTTGGTACGCAGTATTTT. Translated, it gives CAIRREEVGTQYF.

This chain links TRBV6-1 with TRBJ2-7; no firm D call. The CDR3 is 15 amino acids. Trimming took off 1 base at V and 3 bases at J, with 13 bases between the two ends. Germline-derived CDR1 and CDR2 are MNHNS and SASEGT. The CDR3 spells CASSEGPLPVYEQYF. CDR3 coding DNA: TGTGCCAGCAGTGAAGGGCCATTGCCCGTCTACGAGCAGTACTTC.

The chain's CDR3 is CAWGGQGQNTEAFF. Here the CDR3 DNA reads TGTGCCTGGGGGGGACAGGGCCAGAACACTGAAGCTTTCTTT. The chain recombines TRBV30 with TRBJ1-1, with 9 positions matching TRBD1. This CDR3 has 14 amino acids. Germline V gene data show CDR1 as GTSNPN and CDR2 as SVGIG (reference sequence). V shed 5 bases, J shed 1 base, and the junction held 5 bases outside the gene matches.

The chain joins TRBV7-2 to TRBJ2-1; 9 bases map to TRBD2. The V gene's germline CDR1 is SGHTA and CDR2 FQGNSA. This CDR3 contains 15 residues. J lost 0 bases, V lost 3 bases, and 0 bases had no gene match. As DNA, the CDR3 is TGTGCCAGCAGCTTTAGCGGGAGCTCCTACAATGAGCAGTTCTTC. Protein product: CASSFSGSSYNEQFF.

The V call is TRBV29-1, the J call TRBJ2-1; TRBD2 matches at 10 bases. The germline CDR1 and CDR2 sequences are SQVTM and ANQGSEA. There are 16 residues in the CDR3. V lost 6 bases and J lost 4; bases outside the gene matches: 12. CDR3 in amino acids: CSVALRTSGVYNEQFF. For the CDR3, the DNA is TGCAGCGTAGCCCTACGTACTAGCGGGGTATACAATGAGCAGTTCTTC.

The V call is TRBV18, the J call TRBJ2-7; 10 bases are shared with TRBD1. Germline V lookup: CDR1 KGHSH, CDR2 LQKENI. The length of the CDR3 is 15 residues. The ends lost 3 bases at V and 1 base at J; junction bases unmatched: 3. CDR3 residues: CASSPGTGVSYEQYF. CDR3 sequence (DNA): TGTGCCAGCTCACCCGGGACAGGGGTTTCCTACGAGCAGTACTTC.